The rows below give T cell receptor beta chains drawn from one sample of a study of Graves' ophthalmopathy and Graves' hyperthyroidism. TCRdb itself ran the multiplex PCR reads through MiXCR, one entry per CDR3 protein. The data contain about 480,000 distinct CDR3 sequences, 13% to 15% of them seen just once; the ten biggest clones take up approximately 9.8%. What was sequenced was blood. The source of these receptors is a woman aged 30 to 39 with Graves' ophthalmopathy. The CDR3 runs from the conserved cysteine through the conserved F or W. D genes are given only for firm matches. Size is stated for part of the rows, as once, few or many counts, or as a class when the clone is expanded.

V	J	size	D	CDR3	DNA
TRBV5-1	TRBJ2-7	-	-	CASSKDRAGGEQYF	TGCGCCAGCAGCAAGGACAGGGCGGGAGGCGAGCAGTACTTC
TRBV4-1	TRBJ1-1	-	-	CASSQAYDNTEAFF	TGCGCCAGCAGCCAAGCCTACGACAACACTGAAGCTTTCTTT
TRBV6-5	TRBJ1-1	many	-	CASSYSSSAGAFF	TGTGCCAGCAGTTACTCGTCCTCCGCGGGGGCTTTCTTT
TRBV7-2	TRBJ2-7	many	TRBD1	CASRIRGQGAYEQYF	TGTGCCAGCAGAATTAGGGGACAGGGGGCATACGAGCAGTACTTC
TRBV11-2	TRBJ1-6	many	-	CASSITDGVGNSPLHF	TGTGCCAGCAGCATAACCGACGGTGTGGGGAATTCACCCCTCCACTTT
TRBV10-3	TRBJ1-1	many	TRBD1	CAIRATGRTEAFF	TGTGCCATCAGGGCGACAGGGCGGACTGAAGCTTTCTTT
TRBV12-3/TRBV12-4	TRBJ1-1	many	TRBD1	CASSSRDRGTEAFF	TGTGCCAGCAGTTCCCGGGACAGGGGAACTGAAGCTTTCTTT
TRBV28	TRBJ1-1	few	TRBD1	CASSPIGQGANTEAFF	TGTGCCAGCAGTCCAATCGGACAGGGGGCGAACACTGAAGCTTTCTTT
TRBV7-3	TRBJ2-7	many	TRBD2	CASSPSWGGEQYF	TGTGCCAGCAGCCCCTCATGGGGGGGCGAGCAGTACTTC
TRBV29-1	TRBJ2-2	many	TRBD1	CSVGTGAHTGELFF	TGCAGCGTCGGGACAGGGGCACACACCGGGGAGCTGTTTTTT
TRBV7-9	TRBJ2-7	many	-	CASSLLVDSYEQYF	TGTGCCAGCAGCTTACTCGTGGACAGCTACGAGCAGTACTTC
TRBV2	TRBJ1-5	few	TRBD1	CASRETGGSNQPRHF	TGTGCCAGCAGGGAGACAGGGGGTAGCAATCAGCCCCGGCATTTT
TRBV15	TRBJ2-7	many	-	CATSRRGSYGQYF	TGTGCCACCAGCAGGAGGGGCTCCTACGGGCAGTACTTC
TRBV7-3	TRBJ2-2	many	TRBD2	CASSLTLAGGSGELFF	TGTGCCAGCAGCTTAACGCTAGCGGGAGGGTCCGGGGAGCTGTTTTTT